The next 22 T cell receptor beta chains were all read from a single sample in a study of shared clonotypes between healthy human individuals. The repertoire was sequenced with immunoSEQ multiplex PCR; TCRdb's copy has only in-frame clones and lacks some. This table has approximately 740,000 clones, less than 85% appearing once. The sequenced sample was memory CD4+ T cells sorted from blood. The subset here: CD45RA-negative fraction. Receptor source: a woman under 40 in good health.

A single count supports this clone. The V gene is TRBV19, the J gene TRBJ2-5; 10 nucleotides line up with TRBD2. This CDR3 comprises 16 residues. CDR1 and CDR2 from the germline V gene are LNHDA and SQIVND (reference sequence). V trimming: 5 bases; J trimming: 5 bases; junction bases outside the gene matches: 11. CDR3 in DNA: TGTGCCAGTAGTTCCCTCGGACTAGCGGAGAGGGAGACCCAGTACTTC. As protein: CASSSLGLAERETQYF.

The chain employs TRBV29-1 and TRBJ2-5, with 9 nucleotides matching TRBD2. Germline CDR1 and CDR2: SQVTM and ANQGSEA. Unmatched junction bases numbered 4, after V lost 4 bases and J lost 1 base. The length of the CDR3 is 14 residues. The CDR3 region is CSVGAGGRQETQYF. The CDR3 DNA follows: TGCAGCGTTGGAGCGGGAGGTCGCCAAGAGACCCAGTACTTC.

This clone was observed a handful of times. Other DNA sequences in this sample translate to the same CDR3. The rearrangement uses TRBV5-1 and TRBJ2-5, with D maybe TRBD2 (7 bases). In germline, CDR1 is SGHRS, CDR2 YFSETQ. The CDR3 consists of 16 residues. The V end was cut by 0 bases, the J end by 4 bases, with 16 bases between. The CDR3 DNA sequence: TGCGCCAGCAGCTTGGCGGGCCACAGGGAGGGAGAGACCCAGTACTTC. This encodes CASSLAGHREGETQYF.

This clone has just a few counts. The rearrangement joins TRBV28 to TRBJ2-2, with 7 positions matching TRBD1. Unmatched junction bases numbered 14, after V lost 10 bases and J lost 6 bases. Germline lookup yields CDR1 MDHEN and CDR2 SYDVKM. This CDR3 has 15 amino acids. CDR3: CATIRDKDRAGELFF. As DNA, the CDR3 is TGTGCCACAATCAGGGACAAAGACAGGGCCGGGGAGCTGTTTTTT.

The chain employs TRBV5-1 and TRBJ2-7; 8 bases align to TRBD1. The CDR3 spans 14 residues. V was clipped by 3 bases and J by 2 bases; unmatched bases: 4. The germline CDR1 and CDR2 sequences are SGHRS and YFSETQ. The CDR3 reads CASSSGQATYEQYF. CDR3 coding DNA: TGCGCCAGCAGCTCGGGACAGGCCACCTACGAGCAGTACTTC.

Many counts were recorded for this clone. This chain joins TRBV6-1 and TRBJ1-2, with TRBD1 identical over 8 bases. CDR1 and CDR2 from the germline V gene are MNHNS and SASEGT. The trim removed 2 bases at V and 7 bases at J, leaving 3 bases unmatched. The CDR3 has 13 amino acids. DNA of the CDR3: TGTGCCAGCAGTGAACAGGGGGCGGCTGGCTACACCTTC. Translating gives CASSEQGAAGYTF.

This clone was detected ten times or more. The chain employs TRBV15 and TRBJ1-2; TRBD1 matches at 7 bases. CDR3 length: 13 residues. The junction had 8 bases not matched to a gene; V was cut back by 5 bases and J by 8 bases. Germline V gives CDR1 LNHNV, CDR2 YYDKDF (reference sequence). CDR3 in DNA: TGTGCCACCAGCTTCCGACAGGGACGGGGCTACACCTTC. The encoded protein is CATSFRQGRGYTF.

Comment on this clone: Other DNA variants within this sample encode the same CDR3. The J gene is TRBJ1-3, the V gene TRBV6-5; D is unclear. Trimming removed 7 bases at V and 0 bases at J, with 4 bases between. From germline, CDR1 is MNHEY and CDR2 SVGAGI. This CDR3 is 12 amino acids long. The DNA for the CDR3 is TGTGCCAGCAAAAGCTCTGGAAACACCATATATTTT. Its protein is CASKSSGNTIYF.

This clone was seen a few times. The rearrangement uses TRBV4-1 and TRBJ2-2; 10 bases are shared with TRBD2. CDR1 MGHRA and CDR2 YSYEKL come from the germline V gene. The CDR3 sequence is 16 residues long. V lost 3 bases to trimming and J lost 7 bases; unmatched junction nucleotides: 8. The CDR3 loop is CASSHSGRALGGELFF. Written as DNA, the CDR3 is TGCGCCAGCAGCCACAGCGGGAGGGCCCTCGGCGGGGAGCTGTTTTTT.

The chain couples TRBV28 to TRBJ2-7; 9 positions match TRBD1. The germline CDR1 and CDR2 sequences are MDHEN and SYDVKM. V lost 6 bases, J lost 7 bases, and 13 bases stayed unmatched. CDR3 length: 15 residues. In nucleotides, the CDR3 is TGTGCCAGCAGGTCTACACAGGGGGCGCTGGGTGAGCAGTACTTC. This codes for CASRSTQGALGEQYF. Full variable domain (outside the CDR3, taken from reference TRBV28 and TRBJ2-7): DVKVTQSSRYLVKRTGEKVFLECVQDMDHENMFWYRQDPGLGLRLIYFSYDVKMKEKGDIPEGYSVSREKKERFSLILESASTNQTSMYLCASRSTQGALGEQYFGPGTRLTVT.

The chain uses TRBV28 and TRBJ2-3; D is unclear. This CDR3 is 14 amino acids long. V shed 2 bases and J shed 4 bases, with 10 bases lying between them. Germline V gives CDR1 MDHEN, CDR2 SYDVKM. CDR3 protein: CASSLIQVPDTQYF. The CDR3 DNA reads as TGTGCCAGCAGTTTAATCCAGGTACCAGATACGCAGTATTTT.

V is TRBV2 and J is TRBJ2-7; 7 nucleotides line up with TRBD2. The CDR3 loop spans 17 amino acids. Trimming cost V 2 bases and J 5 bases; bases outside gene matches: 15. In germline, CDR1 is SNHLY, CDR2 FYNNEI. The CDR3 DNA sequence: TGTGCCAGCAGTGAAAGGTTCCTGGCGGGAGATCGTGACGAGCAGTACTTC. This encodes CASSERFLAGDRDEQYF.

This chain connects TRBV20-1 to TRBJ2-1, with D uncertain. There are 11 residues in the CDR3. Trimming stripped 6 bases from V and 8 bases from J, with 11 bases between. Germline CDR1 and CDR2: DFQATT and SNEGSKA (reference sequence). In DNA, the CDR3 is TGCAGTGCCTTGTACTTTGATGAGCAGTTCTTC. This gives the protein CSALYFDEQFF.

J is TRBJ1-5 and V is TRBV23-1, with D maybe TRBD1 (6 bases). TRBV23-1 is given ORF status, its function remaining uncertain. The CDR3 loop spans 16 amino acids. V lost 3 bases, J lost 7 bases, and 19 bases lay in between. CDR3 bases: TGCGCCAGCAGTCATCAGGGGCACACTTACGAACAGCCCCAGCATTTT. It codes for CASSHQGHTYEQPQHF.

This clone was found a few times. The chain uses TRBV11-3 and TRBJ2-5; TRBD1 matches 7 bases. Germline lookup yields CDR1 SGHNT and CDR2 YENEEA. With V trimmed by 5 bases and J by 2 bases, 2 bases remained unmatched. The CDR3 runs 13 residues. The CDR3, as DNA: TGTGCCAGCAGCCAGGGACAGCAAGAGACCCAGTACTTC. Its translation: CASSQGQQETQYF.

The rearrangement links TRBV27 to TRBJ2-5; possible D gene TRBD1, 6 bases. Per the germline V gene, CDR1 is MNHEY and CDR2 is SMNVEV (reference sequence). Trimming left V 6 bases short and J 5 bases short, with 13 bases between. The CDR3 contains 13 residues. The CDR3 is CASRHTGSETQYF. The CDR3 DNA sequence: TGTGCCAGCAGGCATACAGGGAGCGAGACCCAGTACTTC.

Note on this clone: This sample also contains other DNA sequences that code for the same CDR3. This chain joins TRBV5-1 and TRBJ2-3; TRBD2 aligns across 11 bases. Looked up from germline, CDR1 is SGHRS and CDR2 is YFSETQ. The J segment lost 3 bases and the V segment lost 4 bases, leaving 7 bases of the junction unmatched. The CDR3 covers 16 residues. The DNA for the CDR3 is TGCGCCAGCAGCCTGGGTAGCGGGAGGGCGACAGATACGCAGTATTTT. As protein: CASSLGSGRATDTQYF.

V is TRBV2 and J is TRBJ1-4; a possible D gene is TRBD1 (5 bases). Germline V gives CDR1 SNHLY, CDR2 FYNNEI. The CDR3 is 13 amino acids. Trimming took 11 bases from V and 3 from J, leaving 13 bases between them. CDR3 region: CAGAGFANEKLFF. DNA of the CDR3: TGTGCCGGCGCAGGGTTCGCTAATGAAAAACTGTTTTTT.

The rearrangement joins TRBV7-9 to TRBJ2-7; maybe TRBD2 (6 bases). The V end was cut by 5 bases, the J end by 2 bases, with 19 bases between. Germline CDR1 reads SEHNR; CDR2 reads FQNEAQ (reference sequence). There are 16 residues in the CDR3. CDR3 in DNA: TGTGCCAGCAGCGATATGGTGTGGAGGGCCGCCTACGAGCAGTACTTC. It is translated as CASSDMVWRAAYEQYF.

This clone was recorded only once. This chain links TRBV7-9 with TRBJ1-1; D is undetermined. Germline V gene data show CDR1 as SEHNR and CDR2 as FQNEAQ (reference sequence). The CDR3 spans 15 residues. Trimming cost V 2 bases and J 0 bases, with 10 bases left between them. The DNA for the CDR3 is TGTGCCAGCAGCTTAAGGGAGATCATGAACACTGAAGCTTTCTTT. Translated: CASSLREIMNTEAFF. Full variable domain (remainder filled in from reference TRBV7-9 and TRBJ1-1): DTGVSQNPRHKITKRGQNVTFRCDPISEHNRLYWYRQTLGQGPEFLTYFQNEAQLEKSRLLSDRFSAERPKGSFSTLEIQRTEQGDSAMYLCASSLREIMNTEAFFGQGTRLTVV.

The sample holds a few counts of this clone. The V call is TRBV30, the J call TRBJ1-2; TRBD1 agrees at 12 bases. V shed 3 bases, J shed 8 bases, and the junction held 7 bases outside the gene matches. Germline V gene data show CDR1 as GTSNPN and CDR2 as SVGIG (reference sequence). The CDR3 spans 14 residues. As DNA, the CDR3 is TGTGCCTGGAGCCGGGACAGGGGGCGTCGGGGCTACACCTTC. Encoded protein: CAWSRDRGRRGYTF.

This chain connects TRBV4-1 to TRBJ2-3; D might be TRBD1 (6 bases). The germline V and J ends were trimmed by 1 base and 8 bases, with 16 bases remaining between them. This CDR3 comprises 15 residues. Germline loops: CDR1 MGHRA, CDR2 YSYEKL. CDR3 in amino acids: CASSQVGGPRGTQYF. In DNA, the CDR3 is TGCGCCAGCAGCCAAGTAGGGGGACCCAGAGGTACGCAGTATTTT.